This entry lists 2 T cell receptor beta chains sequenced from one sample in a study of CD4 and CD8 cells across lung adenocarcinoma regions. TCRdb passed the PCR reads through MiXCR, listing each CDR3 protein once. This sample yields about 10,000 distinct CDR3 sequences, of which 45% to 60% are seen a single time; 30% to 40% belongs to the top ten. Sequenced material: CD8+ T cells from the margin of a lung tumor. These receptors were taken from a male donor with lung adenocarcinoma. The CD4 and CD8 labels of this study may be unreliable.

By share of the sample, this clonotype is medium-sized. The chain uses TRBV27 and TRBJ2-1; TRBD2 might be the D (5 bases). Trimming took 5 bases from V and 12 from J, leaving 14 bases between them. The CDR3 totals 12 residues. The germline V gene has CDR1 MNHEY and CDR2 SMNVEV (reference sequence). CDR3: CASSGLEVGQFF. DNA for the CDR3: TGTGCCAGCAGTGGACTGGAGGTTGGGCAGTTCTTC.

Turning to this clonotype: The junction departs from germline at one end; a sequencing error may be responsible. This rearrangement joins TRBV6-1 to TRBJ2-2; 7 nucleotides line up with TRBD1. From germline, CDR1 is MNHNS and CDR2 SASEGT. The CDR3 is 15 residues long. The CDR3, as DNA: TGTGCCAGCAGTGAAGCGGCACTGAGCACAGGGGCGCTGTATTTT. This gives the protein CASSEAALSTGALYF.